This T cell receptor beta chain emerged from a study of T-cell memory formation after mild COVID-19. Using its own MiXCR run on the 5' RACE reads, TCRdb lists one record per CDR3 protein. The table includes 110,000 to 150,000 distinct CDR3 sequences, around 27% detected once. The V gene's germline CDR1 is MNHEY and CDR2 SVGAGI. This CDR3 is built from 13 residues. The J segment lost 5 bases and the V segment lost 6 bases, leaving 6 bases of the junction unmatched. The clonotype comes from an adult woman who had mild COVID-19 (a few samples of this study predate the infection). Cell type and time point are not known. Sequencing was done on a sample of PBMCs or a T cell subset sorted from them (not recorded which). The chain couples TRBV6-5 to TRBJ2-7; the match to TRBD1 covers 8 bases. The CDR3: CASRWTGRHEQYF. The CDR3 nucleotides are TGTGCCAGCAGGTGGACAGGGAGGCACGAGCAGTACTTC.